Listed here are 12 T cell receptor beta chains from one sample, sequenced in a study of T cell responses to AZD1222 COVID-19 vaccine. Measured with immunoSEQ multiplex PCR; TCRdb has only the in-frame clones, and not every one. The repertoire consists of 190,000 or so clones, with 88% occurring once and the leading ten covering roughly 25%. The sample consisted of peripheral blood, taken 28 days after the second AZD1222 dose. These receptors came from an adult who received the AZD1222 COVID-19 vaccine.

This chain connects TRBV9 to TRBJ2-7; D is undetermined. Trimming pared 0 bases from V and 1 base from J, leaving 11 bases between. The CDR3 length is 15 residues. Germline V gene sequence: CDR1 SGDLS, CDR2 YYNGEE. The CDR3 sequence: CASSVGLGSSYEQYF. DNA of the CDR3: TGTGCCAGCAGCGTAGGTCTGGGTTCGTCCTACGAGCAGTACTTC.

The chain employs TRBV6-4 and TRBJ2-1; D is unclear. Trimming left V 7 bases short and J 5 bases short, with 12 bases between. The germline V gene encodes CDR1 MRHNA and CDR2 SNTAGT. The CDR3 is made up of 13 amino acids. CDR3 region: CASTDKKNNEQFF. CDR3 DNA sequence: TGTGCCAGCACCGATAAAAAGAACAATGAGCAGTTCTTC.

The genes are TRBV7-9 and TRBJ1-2; the match to TRBD1 covers 8 bases. V was pared by 1 base and J by 3 bases, with 4 bases of the junction left unmatched. Germline V gene data show CDR1 as SEHNR and CDR2 as FQNEAQ (reference sequence). The length of the CDR3 is 15 residues. CDR3 in amino acids: CASSLETGAHYGYTF. DNA of the CDR3: TGTGCCAGCAGCTTAGAGACAGGGGCGCACTATGGCTACACCTTC.

The chain employs TRBV4-2 and TRBJ2-7, with 13 bases lining up with TRBD2. The junction had 4 bases not matched to a gene; V was cut back by 1 base and J by 4 bases. CDR1 and CDR2 (germline): LGHNA, YNFKEQ. The CDR3 runs to 16 residues. The CDR3 sequence is CASSQGTSGRWYEQYF. As DNA, the CDR3 is TGTGCCAGCAGCCAAGGGACTAGCGGGAGATGGTACGAGCAGTACTTC.

V and J are TRBV5-6 and TRBJ2-7, with D perhaps assigned TRBD1 or TRBD2 (5 bases each). The ends were cut back, 2 bases at V and 3 bases at J, with 9 bases in the middle. The CDR3 runs to 13 residues. Germline CDR1 reads SGHDT; CDR2 reads YYEEEE. The CDR3 DNA sequence: TGTGCCAGCAGCTTCATGGGGGTCTACGAGCAGTACTTC. As protein: CASSFMGVYEQYF.

V gene TRBV19 combines with J gene TRBJ1-4; possibly TRBD1 for D (6 bases). Germline CDR1 is LNHDA and CDR2 is SQIVND (reference sequence). Trimming cost V 4 bases and J 7 bases, with 22 bases left between them. CDR3 length: 17 residues. CDR3 DNA sequence: TGTGCCAGTAGTACCGTATCGGACAGCCGGGGTCTTGAAAAACTGTTTTTT. Encoded protein: CASSTVSDSRGLEKLFF.

The chain employs TRBV4-3 and TRBJ2-2; 7 bases agree with TRBD2. CDR3 length equals 16 residues. CDR1 and CDR2 (germline): LGHNA, YSLEER. V was pared by 5 bases and J by 5 bases, with 11 bases of the junction left unmatched. The CDR3 reads CASSSDLWEGTGELFF. The DNA of the CDR3 is TGCGCCAGCAGCTCAGACCTGTGGGAGGGGACCGGGGAGCTGTTTTTT.

V and J are TRBV7-2 and TRBJ2-5; 7 bases agree with TRBD1. The germline V gene has CDR1 SGHTA and CDR2 FQGNSA. The length of the CDR3 is 13 residues. V trimming: 7 bases; J trimming: 2 bases; junction bases outside the gene matches: 4. CDR3 sequence reads: CASTMTGQETQYF. Here the CDR3 DNA reads TGTGCCAGCACCATGACAGGGCAAGAGACCCAGTACTTC. The full variable domain, its missing parts supplied by reference TRBV7-2 and TRBJ2-5, is GAGVSQSPSNKVTEKGKDVELRCDPISGHTALYWYRQSLGQGLEFLIYFQGNSAPDKSGLPSDRFSAERTGGSVSTLTIQRTQQEDSAVYLCASTMTGQETQYFGPGTRLLVL.

This clone was observed a single time. The chain links TRBV9 to TRBJ2-5; D unclear. Trimming pared 3 bases from V and 1 base from J, leaving 7 bases between. From germline, CDR1 is SGDLS and CDR2 YYNGEE. The CDR3 is 13 residues long. In DNA form, the CDR3 reads TGTGCCAGCAGCGAAACGCCCCAAGAGACCCAGTACTTC. Its translation is CASSETPQETQYF. The whole variable domain, remainder taken from reference TRBV9 and TRBJ2-5, is DSGVTQTPKHLITATGQRVTLRCSPRSGDLSVYWYQQSLDQGLQFLIQYYNGEERAKGNILERFSAQQFPDLHSELNLSSLELGDSALYFCASSETPQETQYFGPGTRLLVL.

This chain joins TRBV4-2 and TRBJ2-3, with TRBD2 matching over 9 bases. V was pared by 0 bases and J by 0 bases, with 13 bases of the junction left unmatched. Per the germline V gene, CDR1 is LGHNA and CDR2 is YNFKEQ. This CDR3 has 20 amino acids. CDR3 in amino acids: CASSQERLAGTAWSTDTQYF. The DNA for the CDR3 is TGTGCCAGCAGCCAAGAACGGCTAGCGGGGACCGCCTGGAGCACAGATACGCAGTATTTT.

This chain links TRBV7-2 with TRBJ2-5, with D possibly matching TRBD2 (5 bases). Germline V CDR1 and CDR2: SGHTA, FQGNSA. CDR3 length equals 15 residues. V gave up 3 bases and J gave up 7 bases, with 18 bases separating them. CDR3 bases: TGTGCCAGCAGCTTTGGTGAACGGGAACCCCGGACCCAGTACTTC. Translated, it gives CASSFGEREPRTQYF.

The CDR3 DNA reads TGTGCCATCAGGGAGGGGACAGGGGCCGGGAATGAGCAGTTCTTC. As protein: CAIREGTGAGNEQFF. V is TRBV10-3 and J is TRBJ2-1; 10 nucleotides line up with TRBD1. The germline V gene encodes CDR1 ENHRY and CDR2 SYGVKD. With V trimmed by 6 bases and J by 7 bases, 9 bases remained unmatched. The CDR3 is made up of 15 amino acids.